Each of the 23 T cell receptor beta chains below was sequenced from the same sample in a study of response to subunit inactivated influenza vaccine. From the RT-PCR reads, TCRdb called clonotypes with MiXCR, one entry per CDR3 protein. The sample includes a few hundred thousand distinct CDR3 sequences, approximately 7.7% seen only once; the top ten take roughly 13%. The sample consisted of PBMCs from blood, taken around 2 years after vaccination. The source of these receptors is a man between 50 and 69 years old who received an inactivated influenza vaccine.

This clonotype was detected only a few times. This chain uses TRBV4-3 with TRBJ2-7, with D uncertain. Germline lookup yields CDR1 LGHNA and CDR2 YSLEER. V was clipped by 0 bases and J by 6 bases, with 12 bases between them. This CDR3 spans 14 amino acids. For the CDR3, the DNA is TGCGCCAGCAGCCAAGATCGAGCAGCAGCCGAGCAGTACTTC. Translating gives CASSQDRAAAEQYF.

This clonotype was observed a few times. The chain joins TRBV12-3 or TRBV12-4 to TRBJ1-3; a possible D gene is TRBD1 (6 bases). The CDR3 runs to 16 residues. V shed 1 base and J shed 2 bases, with 12 bases lying between them. DNA of the CDR3: TGTGCCAGCAGTTTAGGGTCGGGGGCAACTGGAAACACCATATATTTT. This encodes CASSLGSGATGNTIYF.

This clonotype was observed at least ten times. The chain employs TRBV5-1 and TRBJ2-1; D uncertain. The CDR3 runs 15 residues. Germline CDR1 SGHRS, CDR2 YFSETQ. Trimming pared 0 bases from V and 3 bases from J, leaving 10 bases between. CDR3 DNA: TGCGCCAGCAGCTTGGCCCCCAGCGACTACAATGAGCAGTTCTTC. Translating gives CASSLAPSDYNEQFF.

This sequence joins TRBV5-1 and TRBJ2-7; 7 nucleotides agree with TRBD1. Germline V gene sequence: CDR1 SGHRS, CDR2 YFSETQ. V lost 4 bases, J lost 0 bases, and 13 bases stayed unmatched. This CDR3 is built from 17 residues. CDR3 sequence (DNA): TGCGCCAGCAGCCCCCGCCCTGTGGGGGACAGCTCCTACGAGCAGTACTTC. Amino acid sequence: CASSPRPVGDSSYEQYF. Variable domain in full (rest from reference TRBV5-1 and TRBJ2-7): KAGVTQTPRYLIKTRGQQVTLSCSPISGHRSVSWYQQTPGQGLQFLFEYFSETQRNKGNFPGRFSGRQFSNSRSEMNVSTLELGDSALYLCASSPRPVGDSSYEQYFGPGTRLTVT.

This clonotype was observed a handful of times. The V gene is TRBV20-1, the J gene TRBJ2-5; D is perhaps TRBD2 (6 bases). Deletions cut 0 bases from V and 5 bases from J, with 16 bases between. The CDR3 contains 15 residues. Germline loops: CDR1 DFQATT, CDR2 SNEGSKA (reference sequence). DNA for the CDR3: TGCAGTGCTAGAGATCAAGTCTTTGCGGGGGAGACCCAGTACTTC. Residues: CSARDQVFAGETQYF.

This chain joins TRBV9 and TRBJ2-1; no clear D. The CDR3 sequence is 15 residues long. V was clipped by 0 bases and J by 8 bases, with 15 bases between them. Germline V gene data show CDR1 as SGDLS and CDR2 as YYNGEE. The CDR3 loop is CASSVDPGLTYEQFF. The CDR3 nucleotides read TGTGCCAGCAGCGTAGATCCTGGCCTTACATATGAGCAGTTCTTC.

There are many counts of this clonotype. The chain carries TRBV20-1 and TRBJ2-1, with 7 nucleotides matching TRBD2. The germline V gene encodes CDR1 DFQATT and CDR2 SNEGSKA (reference sequence). Trimming cost V 4 bases and J 0 bases; bases outside gene matches: 3. CDR3 length: 14 residues. The CDR3 sequence is CSAKKRGSYNEQFF. CDR3 DNA sequence: TGCAGTGCTAAGAAGCGGGGCTCCTACAATGAGCAGTTCTTC.

The V gene is TRBV29-1, the J gene TRBJ1-2; D uncertain. Trimming pared 0 bases from V and 4 bases from J, leaving 9 bases between. CDR3 length equals 13 residues. Germline assignment: CDR1 SQVTM and CDR2 ANQGSEA. CDR3 region: CSVEDALSYGYTF. DNA of the CDR3: TGCAGCGTTGAAGACGCCCTGTCCTATGGCTACACCTTC.

This clonotype was observed a handful of times. V is TRBV20-1 and J is TRBJ2-7; D is perhaps TRBD2 (5 bases). The CDR3 contains 14 residues. The V and J ends lost 0 bases and 0 bases respectively, with 9 bases between them. Germline-derived CDR1 and CDR2 are DFQATT and SNEGSKA (reference sequence). CDR3 loop: CSARDLGNSYEQYF. CDR3 in DNA: TGCAGTGCTAGAGATCTCGGGAACTCCTACGAGCAGTACTTC.

The V gene is TRBV20-1, the J gene TRBJ2-1; 8 bases match TRBD1. Germline assignment: CDR1 DFQATT and CDR2 SNEGSKA (reference sequence). V was clipped by 1 base and J by 10 bases; unmatched bases: 12. The CDR3 spans 15 residues. The CDR3 loop reads CSARGPDRGQWEQFF. The CDR3, as DNA: TGCAGTGCTAGAGGTCCCGACAGGGGTCAATGGGAGCAGTTCTTC.

This clonotype occurred many times. The genes are TRBV11-2 and TRBJ2-5; D not certain. CDR1 and CDR2 (germline): SGHAT, FQNNGV. CDR3 length: 14 residues. V lost 5 bases and J lost 10, with 20 bases in between. DNA of the CDR3: TGTGCCAGCAGCCACCGATCCGGGTCCCCCGACCAGTACTTC. Translated: CASSHRSGSPDQYF. The whole variable domain, filled in from reference TRBV11-2 and TRBJ2-5, reads EAGVAQSPRYKIIEKRQSVAFWCNPISGHATLYWYQQILGQGPKLLIQFQNNGVVDDSQLPKDRFSAERLKGVDSTLKIQPAKLEDSAVYLCASSHRSGSPDQYFGPGTRLLVL.

This clonotype was observed a few times. The rearrangement joins TRBV3-1 to TRBJ2-2; TRBD2 might be the D (6 bases). The CDR3 is made up of 14 amino acids. The ends were cut back, 6 bases at V and 6 bases at J, with 14 bases in the middle. Germline CDR1 and CDR2: LGHDT and YNNKEL (reference sequence). Here the CDR3 DNA reads TGTGCCAGCAGGCGATCATGGGGGGCCGGGGAGCTGTTTTTT. It specifies CASRRSWGAGELFF.

This clonotype has a count of ten or more. The V and J genes are TRBV3-1 and TRBJ2-7; possible D gene TRBD2, 6 bases. CDR3 length: 15 residues. CDR1 and CDR2 from the germline V gene are LGHDT and YNNKEL (reference sequence). Trimming took off 4 bases at V and 2 bases at J, with 15 bases between the two ends. The CDR3 DNA sequence: TGTGCCAGCAGCCCCGCACCTAGCGAGGCCTACGAGCAGTACTTC. As protein: CASSPAPSEAYEQYF.

The chain recombines TRBV9 with TRBJ2-2; no clear D gene. CDR3 length: 14 residues. Germline V gene data show CDR1 as SGDLS and CDR2 as YYNGEE. Trimming left V 3 bases short and J 1 base short, with 7 bases between. The chain's CDR3 is CASSDPGNTGELFF. The DNA of the CDR3 is TGTGCCAGCAGCGATCCGGGGAACACCGGGGAGCTGTTTTTT.

This clonotype was recorded many times. This chain connects TRBV3-1 to TRBJ1-2, with unresolved D. The CDR3 runs to 16 residues. Per the germline V gene, CDR1 is LGHDT and CDR2 is YNNKEL (reference sequence). V was clipped by 4 bases and J by 4 bases, with 19 bases between them. The CDR3 reads CASSPSEGRRSYGYTF. In nucleotides, the CDR3 is TGTGCCAGCAGCCCCTCGGAGGGAAGGAGAAGCTATGGCTACACCTTC.

This sequence joins TRBV20-1 and TRBJ2-5; perhaps TRBD1 as D (6 bases). The V end lost 3 bases, the J end lost 0 bases, and 14 bases lay between the germline ends. This CDR3 has 15 amino acids. The germline gives CDR1 DFQATT, CDR2 SNEGSKA (reference sequence). CDR3 nucleotide sequence: TGCAGTGCTAGTGTCTGGGGGCGCGACCAAGAGACCCAGTACTTC. Encoded protein: CSASVWGRDQETQYF.

This clonotype was detected many times. V and J are TRBV10-3 and TRBJ2-1; maybe TRBD2 (7 bases). This CDR3 contains 16 residues. CDR1 and CDR2 (germline): ENHRY, SYGVKD. Trimming removed 10 bases at V and 0 bases at J, with 19 bases between. In DNA form, the CDR3 reads TGTGCCACGGAGGGGGGACTACCTAGCTCCTACAATGAGCAGTTCTTC. It encodes CATEGGLPSSYNEQFF.

The chain is built from TRBV5-6 and TRBJ1-1, with D possibly being TRBD1 (6 bases). The CDR3 is made up of 14 amino acids. V was shortened by 2 bases and J by 4 bases, with 12 bases between the two germline ends. CDR1 is SGHDT and CDR2 is YYEEEE in the germline V gene. The CDR3 protein is CASSFGGGSTEAFF. In nucleotides, the CDR3 is TGTGCCAGCAGCTTCGGGGGCGGGAGCACTGAAGCTTTCTTT.

This clonotype has a handful of counts. V is TRBV5-1 and J is TRBJ2-5; 7 bases align to TRBD2. J gave up 5 bases and V 0 bases, and 4 bases lay outside the gene matches. Germline assignment: CDR1 SGHRS and CDR2 YFSETQ. CDR3 length equals 14 residues. The chain's CDR3 is CASSLDISGETQYF. The CDR3 DNA is TGCGCCAGCAGCTTGGATATTAGCGGGGAGACCCAGTACTTC.

In its sample, this clonotype was seen a few times. V and J are TRBV20-1 and TRBJ2-3; D may be TRBD1 (6 bases). V lost 1 base, J lost 0 bases, and 14 bases lay in between. The germline CDR1 and CDR2 sequences are DFQATT and SNEGSKA (reference sequence). There are 16 residues in the CDR3. CDR3 in amino acids: CSARVTGHSSTDTQYF. The CDR3 nucleotides read TGCAGTGCTAGAGTTACGGGACATTCTAGCACAGATACGCAGTATTTT.

This clonotype was detected many times. The chain has TRBV5-1 and TRBJ2-3; 11 bases line up with TRBD1. The length of the CDR3 is 15 residues. V trimming: 2 bases; J trimming: 8 bases; junction bases outside the gene matches: 7. CDR1 is SGHRS and CDR2 is YFSETQ in the germline V gene. The CDR3 sequence is CASSLSDRGHRTQYF. CDR3 sequence (DNA): TGCGCCAGCAGCTTATCGGACAGGGGGCATCGTACGCAGTATTTT.

Ten or more counts support this clonotype. The V call is TRBV12-3 or TRBV12-4, the J call TRBJ2-1; unclear D gene. V lost 2 bases and J 0 bases, leaving 8 bases between the germline ends. The CDR3 covers 15 residues. CDR3 bases: TGTGCCAGCAGTTTACCGCCGAGCTCCTACAATGAGCAGTTCTTC. This sequence encodes CASSLPPSSYNEQFF.

This clonotype appeared many times. This rearrangement joins TRBV20-1 to TRBJ1-1; 8 positions agree with TRBD1. This CDR3 has 14 residues. The trim removed 2 bases at V and 4 bases at J, leaving 6 bases unmatched. Germline-derived CDR1 and CDR2 are DFQATT and SNEGSKA (reference sequence). CDR3: CSARSGGPATEAFF. DNA of the CDR3: TGCAGTGCTAGATCAGGGGGCCCGGCCACTGAAGCTTTCTTT.